Each of the 14 T cell receptor beta chains below was sequenced from the same sample in a study of vaccination and CD4 T cells after COVID-19. These receptors' targets are unknown. The sample's treatment: roughly ten-day PBMC culture with coronavirus spike peptide pools or control peptides (ViraFEST assay). According to the study, CD4+ T cells from the unexposed donor were gathered ahead of the COVID-19 pandemic (2011-2018). Cultured CD4+ T cell DNA was sequenced using the Oncomine TCR Beta short-read assay. From the PCR reads, TCRdb called clonotypes with MiXCR, one entry per CDR3 protein. The sample shows approximately 7,700 distinct CDR3 sequences, roughly 53% of them seen only once. The sequenced sample consisted of CD4+ T cells from blood, cultured in vitro. These receptors were collected from a human donor in good health.

The chain combines TRBV7-9 with TRBJ1-2, with D uncertain. Germline V CDR1 and CDR2: SEHNR, FQNEAQ (reference sequence). The CDR3 consists of 14 residues. V gave up 8 bases and J gave up 2 bases, with 15 bases separating them. CDR3 bases: TGTGCCAGCCGGTTGAGTCCGGAGAACTATGGCTACACCTTC. Amino acid sequence: CASRLSPENYGYTF.

This sequence joins TRBV19 and TRBJ1-5; unclear D gene. Germline lookup yields CDR1 LNHDA and CDR2 SQIVND (reference sequence). This CDR3 region has 15 residues. V was clipped by 0 bases and J by 5 bases, with 11 bases between them. This CDR3 reads CASSIEPAAYQPQHF. The CDR3 nucleotides read TGTGCCAGTAGTATAGAGCCGGCAGCCTATCAGCCCCAGCATTTT.

This clonotype has only a few counts. The V gene is TRBV20-1, the J gene TRBJ2-1; 13 nucleotides agree with TRBD2. The CDR3 is 21 residues long. The V gene's germline CDR1 is DFQATT and CDR2 SNEGSKA (reference sequence). Trimming at V came to 0 bases and at J to 5 bases, leaving 19 bases not matched to a gene. CDR3 residues: CSARDSNLLAGGPRFNNEQFF. The CDR3 DNA reads as TGCAGTGCTAGAGACTCAAACCTACTAGCGGGGGGGCCCAGGTTTAACAATGAGCAGTTCTTC.

This chain uses TRBV7-2 with TRBJ2-6; the match to TRBD2 covers 14 bases. The V gene's germline CDR1 is SGHTA and CDR2 FQGNSA. V shed 2 bases and J 0 bases; nucleotides not matched to a gene: 6. This CDR3 contains 20 residues. CDR3 sequence (DNA): TGTGCCAGCAGCTTAAGAGGACTAGCGGGGGGCCTCTCTGGGGCCAACGTCCTGACTTTC. Its protein is CASSLRGLAGGLSGANVLTF.

The chain links TRBV19 to TRBJ2-2; D is perhaps TRBD2 (5 bases). This CDR3 region has 16 residues. Germline assignment: CDR1 LNHDA and CDR2 SQIVND (reference sequence). The V end lost 3 bases, the J end lost 8 bases, and 19 bases lay between the germline ends. The DNA for the CDR3 is TGTGCCAGTAGTATTGGACTGGCCGTCGCGGCGGGGGAGCTGTTTTTT. It specifies CASSIGLAVAAGELFF.

Only a few counts were recorded for this clonotype. This chain links TRBV7-9 with TRBJ2-7; D remains ambiguous. CDR3 length: 14 residues. CDR1 is SEHNR and CDR2 is FQNEAQ in the germline V gene (reference sequence). Trimming shortened V by 8 bases and J by 4 bases, and 18 bases separated the two germline ends. The CDR3 reads CASGVVGVVYEQYF. CDR3 DNA sequence: TGTGCCAGCGGCGTCGTCGGAGTAGTATACGAGCAGTACTTC.

The gene calls are TRBV5-4 and TRBJ1-1, with 7 bases aligning to TRBD1. This CDR3 contains 16 residues. Trimming took 2 bases from V and 1 from J; bases not matched to a gene: 8. Germline loops: CDR1 SGHNT, CDR2 YYREEE (reference sequence). DNA of the CDR3: TGTGCCAGCAGCTTCTCACAGGGGCGGACGAACACTGAAGCTTTCTTT. Translated, it gives CASSFSQGRTNTEAFF.

V gene TRBV5-4 combines with J gene TRBJ2-2, with no clear D. Germline V gene data show CDR1 as SGHNT and CDR2 as YYREEE (reference sequence). The V and J ends lost 3 bases and 3 bases respectively, with 12 bases between them. The CDR3 consists of 15 residues. The CDR3 loop reads CASSSQVGYTGELFF. CDR3 nucleotide sequence: TGTGCCAGCAGCTCCCAGGTGGGGTACACCGGGGAGCTGTTTTTT.

The rearrangement joins TRBV12-3 or TRBV12-4 to TRBJ1-5; no clear D. CDR3 size: 12 residues. V lost 3 bases to trimming and J lost 7 bases, with 7 bases between them. CDR3 DNA: TGTGCCAGCAGTTTGGGCTTGCAGCCCCAGCATTTT. Translation gives CASSLGLQPQHF.

The gene calls are TRBV20-1 and TRBJ2-7, with a possible D match to TRBD1 (6 bases). The V gene's germline CDR1 is DFQATT and CDR2 SNEGSKA (reference sequence). V was trimmed by 4 bases and J by 5 bases, leaving 21 bases between them. The CDR3 has 15 amino acids. CDR3 in amino acids: CSATSATGWPDEQYF. For the CDR3, the DNA is TGCAGTGCTACTAGTGCGACAGGTTGGCCGGACGAGCAGTACTTC.

The chain combines TRBV20-1 with TRBJ1-1; no clear D. Trimming took 3 bases from V and 1 from J, leaving 15 bases between them. The CDR3 runs to 15 residues. CDR1 is DFQATT and CDR2 is SNEGSKA in the germline V gene (reference sequence). The CDR3: CSASYQYRPNTEAFF. In DNA, the CDR3 is TGCAGTGCTAGTTATCAGTATCGGCCGAACACTGAAGCTTTCTTT.

The chain carries TRBV7-2 and TRBJ2-5, with D perhaps matching TRBD2 (5 bases). The V gene's germline CDR1 is SGHTA and CDR2 FQGNSA. The CDR3 length is 13 residues. Trimming shortened V by 8 bases and J by 7 bases, and 17 bases separated the two germline ends. Here the CDR3 DNA reads TGTGCCAGCGGCACATTTGGCCGGGGGACCCAGTACTTC. It yields the protein CASGTFGRGTQYF.

CDR3 amino acids: CASSIKTGAYEQYF. The CDR3 DNA reads as TGTGCCAGTAGTATAAAAACAGGAGCCTACGAGCAGTACTTC. The chain combines TRBV19 with TRBJ2-7; TRBD1 might be the D (5 bases). V lost 2 bases, J lost 2 bases, and 10 bases lay in between. This CDR3 region has 14 residues. Germline CDR1 LNHDA, CDR2 SQIVND (reference sequence).

This clonotype was observed a few times. The chain recombines TRBV5-1 with TRBJ2-5; D may correspond to TRBD1 or TRBD2 (6 bases each). Germline-derived CDR1 and CDR2 are SGHRS and YFSETQ. The CDR3 consists of 15 residues. V lost 1 base and J lost 0, with 10 bases in between. CDR3 in amino acids: CASSLSGANQETQYF. The CDR3 DNA follows: TGCGCCAGCAGCTTGTCGGGGGCTAACCAAGAGACCCAGTACTTC.